What follows are 3 T cell receptor beta chains derived from one specimen sequenced in a study of T and B cells in COVID-19 patients (dated by TCRdb to about 2020). TCRdb records Illumina MiSeq as the sequencer. TRB rearrangements were amplified by multiplex PCR with BIOMED2 TRB-A/B primer pools. TCRdb reanalyzed the raw reads on its own, using fastp at Q25 for trimming and MiXCR for clone calling, and kept in-frame beta chains. CDR3 protein duplicates are merged, each entry listing the most common genes and DNA. The sample table lists more than 15,000 distinct CDR3 sequences, just over 35% of them with a count of one. The ten largest clones capture more than 15% of the sample. Genomic DNA extracted from blood was used in amounts of roughly 250-550 ng for amplification of TRB repertoires. The sequencing sample was made of blood. These receptors were taken from a human donor with active COVID-19.

This clonotype is medium-sized by share. This chain uses TRBV19 with TRBJ2-7; D is uncertain. In germline, CDR1 is LNHDA, CDR2 SQIVND (reference sequence). The V gene lost 2 bases and the J gene lost 5 bases, with 16 bases spanning the gap. The CDR3 sequence is 15 residues long. The CDR3 reads CASSIMVGQAHEQYF. The CDR3 region has the DNA TGTGCCAGTAGTATAATGGTGGGCCAGGCGCACGAGCAGTACTTC.

By sample fraction, this clonotype is medium-sized. This rearrangement joins TRBV29-1 to TRBJ2-7; tentatively, D is TRBD1 (5 bases). From germline, CDR1 is SQVTM and CDR2 ANQGSEA. The CDR3 has 14 residues. With 5 bases removed from V and 5 bases from J, the gap between germline ends came to 19 bases. CDR3 in amino acids: CSVSRDLGVHEQYF. The CDR3 bases are TGCAGCGTTTCCCGTGATCTAGGGGTCCACGAGCAGTACTTC.

The J gene is TRBJ2-1, the V gene TRBV6-6, with TRBD2 identical over 10 bases. This CDR3 has 15 residues. The V segment lost 9 bases and the J segment 6 bases; nucleotides outside the gene matches: 11. Germline CDR1 is MNHNY and CDR2 is SVGAGI (reference sequence). This chain's CDR3 is CASPSPQRGGNEQFF. The CDR3 nucleotides read TGTGCCAGTCCTTCCCCCCAGCGGGGGGGCAATGAGCAGTTCTTC.